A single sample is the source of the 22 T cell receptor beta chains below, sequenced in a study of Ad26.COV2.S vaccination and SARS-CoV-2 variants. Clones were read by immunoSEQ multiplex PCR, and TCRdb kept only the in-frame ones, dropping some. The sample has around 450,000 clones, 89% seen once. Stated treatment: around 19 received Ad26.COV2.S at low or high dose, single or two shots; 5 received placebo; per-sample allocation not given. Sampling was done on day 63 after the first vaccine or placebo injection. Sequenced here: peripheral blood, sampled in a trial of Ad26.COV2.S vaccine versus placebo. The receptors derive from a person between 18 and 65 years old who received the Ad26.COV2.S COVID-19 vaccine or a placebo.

DNA for the CDR3: TGTGCCAGCAGTTACCGCGACAGGGCCAGCGGCTACACCTTC. Protein product: CASSYRDRASGYTF. The chain is built from TRBV6-5 and TRBJ1-2; 7 positions agree with TRBD1. The CDR3 has 14 residues. Germline V lookup: CDR1 MNHEY, CDR2 SVGAGI. The ends lost 2 bases at V and 8 bases at J; junction bases unmatched: 8.

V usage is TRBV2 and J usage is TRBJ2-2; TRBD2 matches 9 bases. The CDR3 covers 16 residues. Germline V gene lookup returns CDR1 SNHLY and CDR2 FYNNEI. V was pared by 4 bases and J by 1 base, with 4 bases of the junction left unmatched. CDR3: CASSAQRGENTGELFF. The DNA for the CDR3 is TGTGCCAGCAGTGCACAGCGGGGGGAGAACACCGGGGAGCTGTTTTTT. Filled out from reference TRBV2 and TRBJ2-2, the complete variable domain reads EPEVTQTPSHQVTQMGQEVILRCVPISNHLYFYWYRQILGQKVEFLVSFYNNEISEKSEIFDDQFSVERPDGSNFTLKIRSTKLEDSAMYFCASSAQRGENTGELFFGEGSRLTVL.

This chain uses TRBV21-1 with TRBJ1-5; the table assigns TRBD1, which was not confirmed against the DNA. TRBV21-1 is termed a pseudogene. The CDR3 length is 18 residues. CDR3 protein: CASSNGYLGLECNQPQHF. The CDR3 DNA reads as TGTGCCAGCAGCAACGGATATTTGGGCCTGGAATGCAATCAGCCCCAGCATTTT.

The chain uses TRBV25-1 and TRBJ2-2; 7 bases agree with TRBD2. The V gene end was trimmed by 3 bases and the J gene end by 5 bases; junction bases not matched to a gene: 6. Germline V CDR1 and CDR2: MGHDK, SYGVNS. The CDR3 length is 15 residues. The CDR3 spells CASSDPGGFTGELFF. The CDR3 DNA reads TGTGCCAGCAGTGATCCGGGGGGATTTACCGGGGAGCTGTTTTTT.

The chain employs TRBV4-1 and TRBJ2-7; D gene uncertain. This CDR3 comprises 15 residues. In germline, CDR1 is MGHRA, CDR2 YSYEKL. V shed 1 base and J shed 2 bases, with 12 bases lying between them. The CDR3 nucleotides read TGCGCCAGCAGCCAAGTAAGTCAGCAGCCCTACGAGCAGTACTTC. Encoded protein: CASSQVSQQPYEQYF.

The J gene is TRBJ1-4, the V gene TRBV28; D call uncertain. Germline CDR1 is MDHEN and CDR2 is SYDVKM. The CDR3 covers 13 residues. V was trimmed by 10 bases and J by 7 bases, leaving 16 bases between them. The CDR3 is CATGLFSGEKLFF. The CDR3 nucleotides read TGTGCCACCGGACTATTCTCTGGTGAAAAACTGTTTTTT.

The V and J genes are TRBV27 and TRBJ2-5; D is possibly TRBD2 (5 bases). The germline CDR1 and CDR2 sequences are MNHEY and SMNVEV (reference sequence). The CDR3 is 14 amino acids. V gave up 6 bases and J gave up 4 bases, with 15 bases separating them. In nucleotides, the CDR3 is TGTGCCAGCAGGAACGGACTTCTAGGAGAGACCCAGTACTTC. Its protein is CASRNGLLGETQYF.

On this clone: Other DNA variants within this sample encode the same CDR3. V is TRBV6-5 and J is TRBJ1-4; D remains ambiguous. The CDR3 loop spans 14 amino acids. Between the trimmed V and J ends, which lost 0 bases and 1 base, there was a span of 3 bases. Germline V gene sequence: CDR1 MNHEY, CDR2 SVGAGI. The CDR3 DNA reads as TGTGCCAGCAGTTACTCAGGAACTAATGAAAAACTGTTTTTT. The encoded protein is CASSYSGTNEKLFF.

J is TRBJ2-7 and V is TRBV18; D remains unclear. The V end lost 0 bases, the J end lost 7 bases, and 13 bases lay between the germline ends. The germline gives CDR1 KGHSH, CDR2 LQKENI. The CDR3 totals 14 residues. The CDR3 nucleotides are TGTGCCAGCTCACCACCGGGGTCGCGGCAAGAGCAGTACTTC. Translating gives CASSPPGSRQEQYF.

The CDR3, as DNA: TGTGCCAGCAGCTTGACAGGGGGCGAATTTGGCTACACCTTC. Translating it yields CASSLTGGEFGYTF. This chain links TRBV5-4 with TRBJ1-2; the match to TRBD1 covers 9 bases. The CDR3 has 14 residues. Trimming removed 1 base from V and 7 bases from J; junction bases left unmatched: 5. Germline values: CDR1 SGHNT, CDR2 YYREEE (reference sequence).

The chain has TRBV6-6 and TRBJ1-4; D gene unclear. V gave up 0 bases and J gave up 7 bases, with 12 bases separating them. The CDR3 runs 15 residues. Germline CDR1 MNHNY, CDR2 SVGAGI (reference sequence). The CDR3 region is CASSYSGTTPEKLFF. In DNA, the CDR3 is TGTGCCAGCAGTTACTCCGGCACGACCCCTGAAAAACTGTTTTTT.

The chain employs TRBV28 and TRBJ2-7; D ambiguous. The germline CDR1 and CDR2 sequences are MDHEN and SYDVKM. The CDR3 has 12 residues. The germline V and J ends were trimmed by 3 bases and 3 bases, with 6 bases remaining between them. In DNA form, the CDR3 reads TGTGCCAGCAGTTTCCCTGGCTACGAGCAGTACTTC. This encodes CASSFPGYEQYF. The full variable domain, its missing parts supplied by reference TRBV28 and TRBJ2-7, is DVKVTQSSRYLVKRTGEKVFLECVQDMDHENMFWYRQDPGLGLRLIYFSYDVKMKEKGDIPEGYSVSREKKERFSLILESASTNQTSMYLCASSFPGYEQYFGPGTRLTVT.

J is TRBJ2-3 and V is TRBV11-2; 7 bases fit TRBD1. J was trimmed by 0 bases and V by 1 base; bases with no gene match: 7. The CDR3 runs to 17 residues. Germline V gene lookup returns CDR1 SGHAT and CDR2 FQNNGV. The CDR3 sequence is CASSLGRGQTSTDTQYF. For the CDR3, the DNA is TGTGCCAGCAGCTTAGGTCGGGGACAGACTAGCACAGATACGCAGTATTTT.

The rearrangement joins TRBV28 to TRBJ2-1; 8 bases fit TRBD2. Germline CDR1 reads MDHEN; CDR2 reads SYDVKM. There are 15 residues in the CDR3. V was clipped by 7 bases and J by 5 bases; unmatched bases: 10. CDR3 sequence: CASTLRSGSHNEQFF. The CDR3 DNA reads TGTGCCAGCACCCTCCGGAGCGGGAGCCACAATGAGCAGTTCTTC.

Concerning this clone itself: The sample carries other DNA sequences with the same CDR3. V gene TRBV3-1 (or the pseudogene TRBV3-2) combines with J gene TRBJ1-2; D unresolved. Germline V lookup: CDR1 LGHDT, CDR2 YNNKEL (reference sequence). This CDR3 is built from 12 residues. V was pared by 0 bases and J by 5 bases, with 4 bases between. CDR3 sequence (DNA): TGTGCCAGCAGCCAAGATACTTATGGCTACACCTTC. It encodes CASSQDTYGYTF.

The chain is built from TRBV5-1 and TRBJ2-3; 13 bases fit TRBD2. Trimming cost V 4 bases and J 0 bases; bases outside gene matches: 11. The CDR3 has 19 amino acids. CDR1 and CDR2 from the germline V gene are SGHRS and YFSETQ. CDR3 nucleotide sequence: TGCGCCAGCAGCGCCTGGACTAGCGGGAGTTCGGATAGCACAGATACGCAGTATTTT. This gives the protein CASSAWTSGSSDSTDTQYF.

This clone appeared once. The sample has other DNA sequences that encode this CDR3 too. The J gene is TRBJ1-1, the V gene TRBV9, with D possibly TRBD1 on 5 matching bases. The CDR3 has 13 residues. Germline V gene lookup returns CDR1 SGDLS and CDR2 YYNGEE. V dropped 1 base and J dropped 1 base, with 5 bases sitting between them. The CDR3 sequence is CASSVTGNTEAFF. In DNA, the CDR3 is TGTGCCAGCAGCGTAACAGGGAACACTGAAGCTTTCTTT.

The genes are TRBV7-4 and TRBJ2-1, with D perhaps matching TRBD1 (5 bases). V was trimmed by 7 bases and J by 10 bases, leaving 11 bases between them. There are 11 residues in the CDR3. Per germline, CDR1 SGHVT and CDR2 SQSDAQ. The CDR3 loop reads CASNPQGEQFF. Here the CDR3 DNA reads TGTGCCAGCAATCCCCAGGGCGAGCAGTTCTTC.

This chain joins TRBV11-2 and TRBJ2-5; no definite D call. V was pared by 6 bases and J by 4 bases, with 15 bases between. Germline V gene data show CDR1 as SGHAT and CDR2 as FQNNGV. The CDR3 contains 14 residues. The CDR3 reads CASRSLAWPETQYF. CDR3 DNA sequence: TGTGCCAGCAGGTCATTAGCCTGGCCAGAGACCCAGTACTTC.

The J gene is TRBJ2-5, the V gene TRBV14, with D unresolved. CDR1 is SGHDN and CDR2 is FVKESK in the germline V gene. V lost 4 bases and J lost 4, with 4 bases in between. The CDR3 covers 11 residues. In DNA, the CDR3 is TGTGCCAGCAGCCGAGCAGAGACCCAGTACTTC. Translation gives CASSRAETQYF.

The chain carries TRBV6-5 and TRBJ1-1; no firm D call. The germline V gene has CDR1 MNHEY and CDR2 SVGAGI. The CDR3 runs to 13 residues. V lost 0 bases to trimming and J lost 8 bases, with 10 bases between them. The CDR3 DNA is TGTGCCAGCAGTTACTCGTTGAATCAGGAAGCTTTCTTT. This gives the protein CASSYSLNQEAFF.

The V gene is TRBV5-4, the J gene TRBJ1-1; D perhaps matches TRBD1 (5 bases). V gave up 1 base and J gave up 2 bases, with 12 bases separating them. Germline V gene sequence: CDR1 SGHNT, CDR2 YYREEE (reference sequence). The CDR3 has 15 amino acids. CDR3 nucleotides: TGTGCCAGCAGCTTGTCCTTGACAGCTAACACTGAAGCTTTCTTT. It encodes CASSLSLTANTEAFF. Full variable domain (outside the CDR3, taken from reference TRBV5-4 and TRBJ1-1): ETGVTQSPTHLIKTRGQQVTLRCSSQSGHNTVSWYQQALGQGPQFIFQYYREEENGRGNFPPRFSGLQFPNYSSELNVNALELDDSALYLCASSLSLTANTEAFFGQGTRLTVV.